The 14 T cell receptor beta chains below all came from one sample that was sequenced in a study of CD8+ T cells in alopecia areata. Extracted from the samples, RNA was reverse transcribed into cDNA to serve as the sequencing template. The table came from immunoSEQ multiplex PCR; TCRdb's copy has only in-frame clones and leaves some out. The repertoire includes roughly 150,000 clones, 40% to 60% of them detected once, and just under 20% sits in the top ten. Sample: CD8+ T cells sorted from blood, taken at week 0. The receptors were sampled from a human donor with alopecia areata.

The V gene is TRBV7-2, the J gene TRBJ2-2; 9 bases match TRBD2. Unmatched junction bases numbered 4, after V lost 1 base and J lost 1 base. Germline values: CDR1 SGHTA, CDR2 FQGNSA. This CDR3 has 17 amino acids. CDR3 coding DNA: TGTGCCAGCAGCTTAGAGCCTAGCGGGGTGAACACCGGGGAGCTGTTTTTT. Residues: CASSLEPSGVNTGELFF.

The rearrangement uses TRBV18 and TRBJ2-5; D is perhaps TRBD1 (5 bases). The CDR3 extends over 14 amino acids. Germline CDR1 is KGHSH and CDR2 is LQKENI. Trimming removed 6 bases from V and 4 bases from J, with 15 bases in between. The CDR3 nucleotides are TGTGCCAGCTCCCTGGACAATTTGAGAGAGACCCAGTACTTC. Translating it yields CASSLDNLRETQYF. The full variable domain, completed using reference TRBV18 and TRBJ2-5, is NAGVMQNPRHLVRRRGQEARLRCSPMKGHSHVYWYRQLPEEGLKFMVYLQKENIIDESGMPKERFSAEFPKEGPSILRIQQVVRGDSAAYFCASSLDNLRETQYFGPGTRLLVL.

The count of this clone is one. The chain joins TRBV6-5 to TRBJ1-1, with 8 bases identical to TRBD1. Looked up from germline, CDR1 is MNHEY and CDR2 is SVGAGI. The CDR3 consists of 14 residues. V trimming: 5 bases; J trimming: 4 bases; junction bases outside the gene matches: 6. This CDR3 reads CASSTGTGGTEAFF. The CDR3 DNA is TGTGCCAGCAGTACGGGGACAGGCGGCACTGAAGCTTTCTTT.

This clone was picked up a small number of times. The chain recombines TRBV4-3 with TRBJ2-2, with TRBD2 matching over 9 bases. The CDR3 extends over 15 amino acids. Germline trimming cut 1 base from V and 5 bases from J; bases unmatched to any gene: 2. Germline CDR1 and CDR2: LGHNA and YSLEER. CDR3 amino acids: CASSQGAGGTGELFF. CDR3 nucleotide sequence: TGCGCCAGCAGCCAAGGAGCGGGGGGAACCGGGGAGCTGTTTTTT.

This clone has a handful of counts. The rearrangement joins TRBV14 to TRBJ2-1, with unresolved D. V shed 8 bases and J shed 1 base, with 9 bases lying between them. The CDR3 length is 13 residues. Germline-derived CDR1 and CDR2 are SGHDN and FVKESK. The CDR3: CASRETSYNEQFF. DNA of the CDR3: TGTGCCAGCCGAGAGACTTCCTACAATGAGCAGTTCTTC.

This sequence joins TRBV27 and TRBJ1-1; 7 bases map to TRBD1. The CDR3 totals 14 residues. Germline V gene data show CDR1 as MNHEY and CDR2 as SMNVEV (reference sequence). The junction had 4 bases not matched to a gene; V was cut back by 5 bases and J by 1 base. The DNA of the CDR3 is TGTGCCAGCAGTCATAGGACAGGGAACACTGAAGCTTTCTTT. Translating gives CASSHRTGNTEAFF.

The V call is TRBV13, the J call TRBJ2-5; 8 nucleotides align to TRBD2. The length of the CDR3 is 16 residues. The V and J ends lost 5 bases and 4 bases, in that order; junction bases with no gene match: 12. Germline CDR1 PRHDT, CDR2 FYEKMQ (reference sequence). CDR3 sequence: CASSIPGGGPPETQYF. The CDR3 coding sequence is TGTGCCAGCAGCATCCCCGGCGGGGGGCCCCCAGAGACCCAGTACTTC.

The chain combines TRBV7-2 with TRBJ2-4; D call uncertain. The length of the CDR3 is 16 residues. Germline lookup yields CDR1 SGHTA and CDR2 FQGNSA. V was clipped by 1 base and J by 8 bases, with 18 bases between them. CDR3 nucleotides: TGTGCCAGCAGCTTAGAGTCCGCTCCAACCCTTGACATTCAGTACTTC. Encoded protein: CASSLESAPTLDIQYF.

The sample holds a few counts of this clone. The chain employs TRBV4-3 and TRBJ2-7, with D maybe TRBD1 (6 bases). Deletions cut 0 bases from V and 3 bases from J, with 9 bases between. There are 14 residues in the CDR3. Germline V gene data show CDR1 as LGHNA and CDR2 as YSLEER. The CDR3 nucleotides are TGCGCCAGCAGCCAAGACAAGGGGGACTACGAGCAGTACTTC. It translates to CASSQDKGDYEQYF.

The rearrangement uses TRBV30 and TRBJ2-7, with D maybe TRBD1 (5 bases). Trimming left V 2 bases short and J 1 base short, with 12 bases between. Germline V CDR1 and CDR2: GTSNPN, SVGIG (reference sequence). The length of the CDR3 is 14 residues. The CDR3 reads CAWSSGHGSYEQYF. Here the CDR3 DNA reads TGTGCCTGGAGTTCTGGACACGGTTCCTACGAGCAGTACTTC. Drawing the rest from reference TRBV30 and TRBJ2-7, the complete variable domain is SQTIHQWPATLVQPVGSPLSLECTVEGTSNPNLYWYRQAAGRGLQLLFYSVGIGQISSEVPQNLSASRPQDRQFILSSKKLLLSDSGFYLCAWSSGHGSYEQYFGPGTRLTVT.

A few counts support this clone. DNA for the CDR3: TGTGCCAGCAGCCGCGGGACTAGCGGGGTGTATGAGCAGTTCTTC. It translates to CASSRGTSGVYEQFF. The chain recombines TRBV13 with TRBJ2-1, with 13 bases matching TRBD2. The CDR3 covers 15 residues. V gave up 5 bases and J gave up 8 bases; unmatched junction bases: 6. CDR1 PRHDT and CDR2 FYEKMQ come from the germline V gene (reference sequence).

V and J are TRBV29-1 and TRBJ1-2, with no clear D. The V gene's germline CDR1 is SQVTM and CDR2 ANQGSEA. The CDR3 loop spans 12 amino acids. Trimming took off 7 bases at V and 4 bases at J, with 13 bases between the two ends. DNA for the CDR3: TGCAGCGCTGAGGCCGCCTCCTATGGCTACACCTTC. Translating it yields CSAEAASYGYTF. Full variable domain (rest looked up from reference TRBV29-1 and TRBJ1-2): SAVISQKPSRDICQRGTSLTIQCQVDSQVTMMFWYRQQPGQSLTLIATANQGSEATYESGFVIDKFPISRPNLTFSTLTVSNMSPEDSSIYLCSAEAASYGYTFGSGTRLTVV.

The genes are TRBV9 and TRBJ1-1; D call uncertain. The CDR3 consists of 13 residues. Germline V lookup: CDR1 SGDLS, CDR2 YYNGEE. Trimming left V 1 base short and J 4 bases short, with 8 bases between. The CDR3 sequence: CASSVFSFTEAFF. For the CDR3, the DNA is TGTGCCAGCAGCGTATTCAGTTTCACTGAAGCTTTCTTT.

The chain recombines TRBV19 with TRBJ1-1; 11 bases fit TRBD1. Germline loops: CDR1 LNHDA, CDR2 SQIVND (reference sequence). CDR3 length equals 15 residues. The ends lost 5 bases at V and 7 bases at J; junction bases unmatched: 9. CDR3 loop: CASSGTGGPLSEAFF. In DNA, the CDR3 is TGTGCCAGTAGTGGGACAGGGGGACCATTGAGTGAAGCTTTCTTT.